The 21 T cell receptor beta chains presented below share a single source sample, sequenced in a study of blood T cell repertoires in COVID-19. Profiling relied on immunoSEQ multiplex PCR, and the TCRdb table lists in-frame clones only, not all of them. The table shows over 85,000 clones, with approximately 84% occurring only once. The specimen was peripheral blood. These receptors were collected from a man aged 35-49 years with active or convalescent COVID-19.

CDR3 sequence reads: CSASRGFGYGYTF. In DNA, the CDR3 is TGCAGTGCTAGTCGGGGTTTTGGCTATGGCTACACCTTC. The V and J genes are TRBV20-1 and TRBJ1-2; the D is unclear. V lost 3 bases to trimming and J lost 4 bases, with 12 bases between them. The CDR3 extends over 13 amino acids. CDR1 and CDR2 from the germline V gene are DFQATT and SNEGSKA (reference sequence).

This clone was found once. The chain joins TRBV19 to TRBJ2-1; tentative D call: TRBD2 (6 bases). V was cut by 3 bases and J by 4 bases, with 7 bases left in between. Germline lookup yields CDR1 LNHDA and CDR2 SQIVND (reference sequence). The CDR3 runs to 13 residues. This chain's CDR3 is CASSIGGYNEQFF. CDR3 sequence (DNA): TGTGCCAGTAGTATTGGGGGGTACAATGAGCAGTTCTTC.

J is TRBJ2-7 and V is TRBV9, with D possibly TRBD2 on 6 matching bases. CDR3 length: 13 amino acids. Germline V gene sequence: CDR1 SGDLS, CDR2 YYNGEE. Trimming took off 3 bases at V and 9 bases at J, with 16 bases between the two ends. The CDR3 loop reads CASSGREPVGQYF. The CDR3 nucleotides are TGTGCCAGCAGCGGCCGGGAGCCCGTTGGGCAGTACTTC.

Here the CDR3 reads CASSRSGGAIETQYF. The CDR3 DNA reads as TGTGCCAGCAGCCGTAGCGGGGGGGCCATCGAGACCCAGTACTTC. This rearrangement joins TRBV5-5 to TRBJ2-5; 11 bases are shared with TRBD2. The CDR3 is made up of 15 amino acids. J lost 5 bases, V lost 4 bases, and 7 bases had no gene match. CDR1 is SGHKS, CDR2 YYEKEE, per germline (reference sequence).

J is TRBJ2-7 and V is TRBV5-1; 9 bases align to TRBD2. The V and J ends lost 6 bases and 3 bases, in that order; junction bases with no gene match: 7. CDR3 length: 14 amino acids. The germline V gene has CDR1 SGHRS and CDR2 YFSETQ. CDR3 coding DNA: TGCGCCAGCAAGAGCGGGGGGCAGAACTACGAGCAGTACTTC. It encodes CASKSGGQNYEQYF.

The V gene is TRBV19, the J gene TRBJ1-5; D is unclear. The V end was cut by 4 bases, the J end by 2 bases, with 9 bases between. Germline CDR1 LNHDA, CDR2 SQIVND (reference sequence). The CDR3 contains 14 residues. The CDR3 DNA reads as TGTGCCAGTAGTACGGCGGCGGGCAATCAGCCCCAGCATTTT. Amino acid sequence: CASSTAAGNQPQHF.

The chain has TRBV7-3 and TRBJ1-2, with 10 bases that match TRBD1. The V gene end was trimmed by 5 bases and the J gene end by 6 bases; junction bases not matched to a gene: 6. Germline loops: CDR1 SGHTA, CDR2 FQGTGA. CDR3 size: 14 residues. CDR3: CASSKEGTGDGYTF. The CDR3 DNA follows: TGTGCCAGCAGCAAAGAAGGGACAGGGGATGGCTACACCTTC. Drawing the rest from reference TRBV7-3 and TRBJ1-2, the complete variable domain is GAGVSQTPSNKVTEKGKYVELRCDPISGHTALYWYRQSLGQGPEFLIYFQGTGAADDSGLPNDRFFAVRPEGSVSTLKIQRTERGDSAVYLCASSKEGTGDGYTFGSGTRLTVV.

The chain uses TRBV18 and TRBJ1-5, with 12 bases aligning to TRBD1. Germline CDR1 and CDR2: KGHSH and LQKENI. V lost 4 bases, J lost 5 bases, and 12 bases stayed unmatched. This CDR3 region has 18 residues. The CDR3 nucleotides read TGTGCCAGCTCACTCTCGGCTGGGACAGGGGGCTCTGATCAGCCCCAGCATTTT. Its protein is CASSLSAGTGGSDQPQHF.

The rearrangement links TRBV5-4 to TRBJ2-3; 14 nucleotides line up with TRBD2. CDR3 length: 15 amino acids. With 4 bases clipped from V and 8 bases from J, the junction kept 6 bases outside the gene matches. Germline V CDR1 and CDR2: SGHNT, YYREEE (reference sequence). The DNA for the CDR3 is TGTGCCAGCAGCGAGACTAGCGGGGGGGCCCTTACGCAGTATTTT. Encoded protein: CASSETSGGALTQYF.

The V gene is TRBV6-1, the J gene TRBJ2-7; D perhaps matches TRBD1 (5 bases). Between the trimmed V and J ends, which lost 2 bases and 3 bases, there was a span of 17 bases. Germline loops: CDR1 MNHNS, CDR2 SASEGT. CDR3 length: 16 amino acids. The CDR3 DNA reads as TGTGCCAGCAGTGAAATTGGTGCAGGTAGGGGCTACGAGCAGTACTTC. Its translation: CASSEIGAGRGYEQYF.

A remark on this clone: A junction boundary mismatches the germline segment, possibly from a read error. The DNA of the CDR3 is TGTGCCAGCAGCCCTACAGGGGGCTCCGACGAGCAGTACTTC. Protein product: CASSPTGGSDEQYF. J is TRBJ2-7 and V is TRBV7-3; TRBD1 matches at 9 bases. The CDR3 has 14 residues. Germline V lookup: CDR1 SGHTA, CDR2 FQGTGA.

This clone was seen just once. CDR3 nucleotides: TGCGCCAGCAGTGAGGCTAGTCCAGATACGCAGTATTTT. This gives the protein CASSEASPDTQYF. The chain links TRBV10-2 to TRBJ2-3; D is unresolved. CDR1 is WSHSY and CDR2 is SAAADI in the germline V gene. The CDR3 runs to 13 residues. The V and J ends lost 2 bases and 4 bases respectively, with 7 bases between them.

This chain uses TRBV6-2 or TRBV6-3 with TRBJ2-7; TRBD1 matches at 8 bases. J gave up 1 base and V 4 bases, and 3 bases lay outside the gene matches. Germline CDR1 is MNHEY and CDR2 is SVGEGT. This CDR3 is 14 amino acids long. The CDR3 DNA reads TGTGCCAGCAGTTTCGGACAGGGTTCCTACGAGCAGTACTTC. Translation gives CASSFGQGSYEQYF.

The V call is TRBV7-8, the J call TRBJ2-5; D call uncertain. CDR1 SGHVS and CDR2 FQNEAQ come from the germline V gene. With 4 bases removed from V and 0 bases from J, the gap between germline ends came to 6 bases. The CDR3 runs 13 residues. Written as DNA, the CDR3 is TGTGCCAGCAGCTACAGTTACCAAGAGACCCAGTACTTC. It specifies CASSYSYQETQYF.

CDR3: CATSPRSGMNNEQFF. The CDR3, as DNA: TGTGCCACCAGTCCGCGATCGGGAATGAACAATGAGCAGTTCTTC. This chain connects TRBV15 to TRBJ2-1; perhaps TRBD2 as D (5 bases). This CDR3 has 15 residues. Trimming took off 6 bases at V and 5 bases at J, with 17 bases between the two ends. In germline, CDR1 is LNHNV, CDR2 YYDKDF (reference sequence).

The chain uses TRBV5-4 and TRBJ2-7, with 9 nucleotides matching TRBD1. The junction had 7 bases not matched to a gene; V was cut back by 0 bases and J by 6 bases. Germline lookup yields CDR1 SGHNT and CDR2 YYREEE (reference sequence). The CDR3 contains 15 residues. CDR3 residues: CASSLVGTGNGEQYF. The CDR3 coding sequence is TGTGCCAGCAGCTTGGTAGGGACAGGGAATGGCGAGCAGTACTTC.

This clone was observed a single time. The chain employs TRBV6-2 or TRBV6-3 and TRBJ1-6; the D gene is possibly TRBD1 (5 bases). There are 15 residues in the CDR3. CDR1 is MNHEY, CDR2 SVGEGT, per germline. V shed 4 bases and J shed 8 bases, with 15 bases lying between them. The CDR3 loop reads CASSWGTGVDSPLHF. In DNA form, the CDR3 reads TGTGCCAGCAGTTGGGGAACAGGCGTTGATTCACCCCTCCACTTT.

The CDR3 loop reads CASSQGGTKNIQYF. The CDR3 nucleotides read TGTGCCAGCAGCCAAGGGGGGACTAAAAACATTCAGTACTTC. The gene calls are TRBV3-1 (or the pseudogene TRBV3-2) and TRBJ2-4; the D gene is possibly TRBD2 (6 bases). The germline CDR1 and CDR2 sequences are LGHDT and YNNKEL (reference sequence). V gave up 1 base and J gave up 4 bases, with 8 bases separating them. The CDR3 is 14 residues long.

The chain joins TRBV10-3 to TRBJ1-6, with D maybe TRBD1 (6 bases). Trimming cost V 11 bases and J 9 bases, with 17 bases left between them. The V gene's germline CDR1 is ENHRY and CDR2 SYGVKD. The CDR3 extends over 13 amino acids. Here the CDR3 DNA reads TGTGCCGCCCGACAGGAAAGTGGTTCACCCCTCCACTTT. The encoded protein is CAARQESGSPLHF.

The V call is TRBV2, the J call TRBJ2-3; D call uncertain. The CDR3 length is 13 residues. V was pared by 8 bases and J by 0 bases, with 9 bases between. From germline, CDR1 is SNHLY and CDR2 FYNNEI. The CDR3 is CASRVVSTDTQYF. The DNA for the CDR3 is TGTGCCAGCCGGGTCGTTAGCACAGATACGCAGTATTTT. Variable domain in full (rest from reference TRBV2 and TRBJ2-3): EPEVTQTPSHQVTQMGQEVILRCVPISNHLYFYWYRQILGQKVEFLVSFYNNEISEKSEIFDDQFSVERPDGSNFTLKIRSTKLEDSAMYFCASRVVSTDTQYFGPGTRLTVL.

This clone appeared once. The chain is built from TRBV4-2 and TRBJ1-2; 9 nucleotides match TRBD1. V was clipped by 4 bases and J by 4 bases; unmatched bases: 4. The CDR3 contains 14 residues. Germline assignment: CDR1 LGHNA and CDR2 YNFKEQ. CDR3 sequence reads: CASSLQTGGYGYTF. CDR3 coding DNA: TGTGCCAGCAGCCTCCAGACAGGGGGCTATGGCTACACCTTC.